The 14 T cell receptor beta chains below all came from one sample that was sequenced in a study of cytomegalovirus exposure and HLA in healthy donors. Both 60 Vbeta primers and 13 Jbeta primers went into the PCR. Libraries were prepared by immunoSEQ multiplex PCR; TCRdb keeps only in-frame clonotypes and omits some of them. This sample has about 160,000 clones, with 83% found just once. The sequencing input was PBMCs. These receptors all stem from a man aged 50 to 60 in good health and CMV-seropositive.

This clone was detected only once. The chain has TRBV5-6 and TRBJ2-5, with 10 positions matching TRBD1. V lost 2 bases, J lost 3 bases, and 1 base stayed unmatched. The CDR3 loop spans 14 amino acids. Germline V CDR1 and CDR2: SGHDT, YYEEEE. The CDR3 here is CASSFGTGEETQYF. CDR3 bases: TGTGCCAGCAGCTTTGGGACAGGGGAAGAGACCCAGTACTTC.

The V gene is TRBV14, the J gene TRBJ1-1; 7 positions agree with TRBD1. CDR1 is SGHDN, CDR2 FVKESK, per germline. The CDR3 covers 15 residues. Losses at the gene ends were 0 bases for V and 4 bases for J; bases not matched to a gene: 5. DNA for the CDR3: TGTGCCAGCAGCCAAGAACTTAGGGGGCTCACTGAAGCTTTCTTT. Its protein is CASSQELRGLTEAFF.

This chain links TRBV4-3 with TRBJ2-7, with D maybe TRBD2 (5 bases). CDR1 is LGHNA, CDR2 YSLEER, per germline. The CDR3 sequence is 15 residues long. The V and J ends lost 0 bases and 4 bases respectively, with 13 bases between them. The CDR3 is CASSQERTGSYEQYF. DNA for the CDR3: TGCGCCAGCAGCCAAGAGCGGACGGGGAGTTACGAGCAGTACTTC.

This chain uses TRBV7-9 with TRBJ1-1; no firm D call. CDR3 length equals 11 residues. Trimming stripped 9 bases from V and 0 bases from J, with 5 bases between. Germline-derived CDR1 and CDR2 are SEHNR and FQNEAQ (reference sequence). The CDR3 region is CASTVNTEAFF. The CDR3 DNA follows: TGTGCCAGTACGGTGAACACTGAAGCTTTCTTT.

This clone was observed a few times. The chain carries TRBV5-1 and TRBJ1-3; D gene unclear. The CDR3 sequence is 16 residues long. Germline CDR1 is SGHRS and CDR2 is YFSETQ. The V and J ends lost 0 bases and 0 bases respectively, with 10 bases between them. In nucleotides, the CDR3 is TGCGCCAGCAGCTTGGACAGTAGTGGCTCTGGAAACACCATATATTTT. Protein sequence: CASSLDSSGSGNTIYF. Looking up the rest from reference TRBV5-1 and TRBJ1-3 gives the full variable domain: KAGVTQTPRYLIKTRGQQVTLSCSPISGHRSVSWYQQTPGQGLQFLFEYFSETQRNKGNFPGRFSGRQFSNSRSEMNVSTLELGDSALYLCASSLDSSGSGNTIYFGEGSWLTVV.

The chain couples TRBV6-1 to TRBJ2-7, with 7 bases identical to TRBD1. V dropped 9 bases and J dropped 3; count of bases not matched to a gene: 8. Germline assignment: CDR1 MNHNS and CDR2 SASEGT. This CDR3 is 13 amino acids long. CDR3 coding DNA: TGTGCCAGTACCGGGACAGACTTCTACGAGCAGTACTTC. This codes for CASTGTDFYEQYF.

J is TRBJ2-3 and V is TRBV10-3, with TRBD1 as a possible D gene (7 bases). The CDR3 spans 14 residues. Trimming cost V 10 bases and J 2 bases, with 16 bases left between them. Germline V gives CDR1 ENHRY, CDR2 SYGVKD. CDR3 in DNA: TGTGCCAACCGGCGGGGACAGCACACAGATACGCAGTATTTT. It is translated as CANRRGQHTDTQYF.

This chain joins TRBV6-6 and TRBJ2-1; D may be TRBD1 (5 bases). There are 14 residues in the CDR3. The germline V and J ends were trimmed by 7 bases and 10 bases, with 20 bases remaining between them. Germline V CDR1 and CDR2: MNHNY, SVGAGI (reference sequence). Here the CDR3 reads CASTLGASLGEQFF. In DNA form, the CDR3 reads TGTGCCAGCACTCTAGGGGCTAGTTTAGGAGAGCAGTTCTTC.

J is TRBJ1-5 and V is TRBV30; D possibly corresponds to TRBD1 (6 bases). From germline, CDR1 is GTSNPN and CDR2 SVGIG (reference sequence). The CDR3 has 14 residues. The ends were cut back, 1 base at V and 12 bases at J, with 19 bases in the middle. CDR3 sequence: CAWSASNLIQGQHF. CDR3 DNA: TGTGCCTGGAGTGCAAGTAACCTCATACAGGGCCAGCATTTT.

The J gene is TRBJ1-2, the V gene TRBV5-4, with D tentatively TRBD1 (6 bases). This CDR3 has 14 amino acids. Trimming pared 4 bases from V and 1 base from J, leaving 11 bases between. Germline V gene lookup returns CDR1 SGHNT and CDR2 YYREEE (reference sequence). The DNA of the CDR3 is TGTGCCAGCAGCACCGGACAGAATAACTATGGCTACACCTTC. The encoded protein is CASSTGQNNYGYTF.

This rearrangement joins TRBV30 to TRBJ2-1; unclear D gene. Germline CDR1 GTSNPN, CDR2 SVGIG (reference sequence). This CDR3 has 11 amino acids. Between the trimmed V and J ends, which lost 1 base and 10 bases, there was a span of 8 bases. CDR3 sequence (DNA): TGTGCCTGGAGTGCCCCCCAGGAGCAGTTCTTC. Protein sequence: CAWSAPQEQFF.

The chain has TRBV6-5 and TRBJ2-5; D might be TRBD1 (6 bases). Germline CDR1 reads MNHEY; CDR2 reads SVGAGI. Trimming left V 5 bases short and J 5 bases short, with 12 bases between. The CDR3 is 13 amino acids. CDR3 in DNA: TGTGCCAGCAGTACTGGGGGCTGGGAGACCCAGTACTTC. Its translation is CASSTGGWETQYF.

CDR3 residues: CASSRTGVNYGYTF. CDR3 sequence (DNA): TGTGCCAGCAGCCGGACGGGGGTTAACTATGGCTACACCTTC. The chain uses TRBV5-6 and TRBJ1-2; tentatively, D is TRBD1 (5 bases). The length of the CDR3 is 14 residues. V was shortened by 4 bases and J by 1 base, with 11 bases between the two germline ends. The germline V gene has CDR1 SGHDT and CDR2 YYEEEE.

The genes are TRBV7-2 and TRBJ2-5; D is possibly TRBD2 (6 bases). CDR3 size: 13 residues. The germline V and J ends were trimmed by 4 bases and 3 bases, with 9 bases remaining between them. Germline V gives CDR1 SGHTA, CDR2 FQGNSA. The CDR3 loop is CASSSTREETQYF. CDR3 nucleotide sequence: TGTGCCAGCAGCTCGACTAGGGAAGAGACCCAGTACTTC.